The clone carrying this T cell receptor beta chain was picked up many times. The sample comes from a study of T cells after yellow fever vaccination. For the study at large: CD3, CD45RA, CCR7 and CD95 sorting yielded EM, EMRA, CM and Tscm memory subsets.

Whole-study results and caveats: Memory subsets that were sorted on day 0 lacked detectable signal for almost all vaccine-responding clonotypes. Weaker in magnitude, the secondary response showed a faster peak on day 5 versus 15. In FACS-sorted repertoires, abundant clonotypes from the bulk population could appear as contaminants.

TCRdb used MiXCR to reprocess the 5' RACE reads, holding one entry per CDR3 protein. The sample records about 31,000 distinct CDR3 sequences, 10% to 13% being singletons. This TCR was sampled from a man aged 18 to 30 who received the YFV17D yellow fever vaccine. The sequencing used PBMCs, either bulk or a sorted T-cell subset (CD4+, CD8+, memory, or dextramer-sorted; not recorded which), collected about 2 weeks after the first yellow fever vaccination.

In DNA, the CDR3 is TGTGCCAGCAGCTTAGGGGCATTTAATGAGCAGTTCTTC. It encodes CASSLGAFNEQFF. The chain recombines TRBV7-3 with TRBJ2-1; a weak D match, TRBD1 (5 bases). CDR3 length equals 13 residues. Germline-derived CDR1 and CDR2 are SGHTA and FQGTGA. The V end lost 2 bases, the J end lost 7 bases, and 9 bases lay between the germline ends.